The 15 T cell receptor beta chains in this list originate from one sample, sequenced in a study of human T cells and chemical hapten exposure. TCRdb recomputed calls from the RACE reads with MiXCR, one row per CDR3 protein. The sample has roughly 52,000 distinct CDR3 sequences, approximately 10% seen once; the top ten hold 1.8%. Sample time point: patch test 1, 2 weeks after DPC sensitization. Regarding treatment: therapeutic diphenylcyclopropenone sensitization with weekly scalp DPC. Total RNA came from unfractionated whole blood. Sequencing was performed on whole blood, taken in connection with sensitization to the hapten diphenylcyclopropenone (DPC). Source of these receptors: a woman aged 40 to 50 with alopecia areata. Some clones in this sample may be carry-over from other donors' samples.

The table lists this clonotype with a few counts. The chain carries TRBV7-9 and TRBJ2-3; 7 bases match TRBD1. Germline CDR1 reads SEHNR; CDR2 reads FQNEAQ (reference sequence). With V trimmed by 5 bases and J by 4 bases, 9 bases remained unmatched. This CDR3 spans 15 amino acids. The CDR3 nucleotides are TGTGCCAGCAGCGTCAAGACAGGGTACGCAGATACGCAGTATTTT. It codes for CASSVKTGYADTQYF.

There are a few counts of this clonotype. CDR3 DNA sequence: TGCGCCAGCAGCCCCGGGACCCATGTTGCAGATACGCAGTATTTT. Its translation is CASSPGTHVADTQYF. The genes are TRBV5-1 and TRBJ2-3; the D gene could be TRBD1 or TRBD2 (5 bases each). Germline lookup yields CDR1 SGHRS and CDR2 YFSETQ. The CDR3 has 15 amino acids. With 4 bases removed from V and 4 bases from J, the gap between germline ends came to 16 bases. Based on the CDR3 plus reference TRBV5-1 and TRBJ2-3, the full variable domain is KAGVTQTPRYLIKTRGQQVTLSCSPISGHRSVSWYQQTPGQGLQFLFEYFSETQRNKGNFPGRFSGRQFSNSRSEMNVSTLELGDSALYLCASSPGTHVADTQYFGPGTRLTVL.

V gene TRBV11-2 combines with J gene TRBJ2-6; no reliable D call. Germline V gives CDR1 SGHAT, CDR2 FQNNGV. V dropped 3 bases and J dropped 0 bases, with 6 bases sitting between them. The CDR3 consists of 15 residues. CDR3 sequence (DNA): TGTGCCAGCAGCTTTGGGGTCTCTGGGGCCAACGTCCTGACTTTC. Encoded protein: CASSFGVSGANVLTF.

This chain joins TRBV6-5 and TRBJ2-5; perhaps D is TRBD1 or TRBD2 (5 bases each). Germline V gene sequence: CDR1 MNHEY, CDR2 SVGAGI. With 8 bases removed from V and 8 bases from J, the gap between germline ends came to 24 bases. The CDR3 extends over 15 amino acids. The CDR3 loop reads CASGATGTERETQYF. Here the CDR3 DNA reads TGTGCCAGCGGGGCCACCGGGACCGAAAGGGAAACCCAGTACTTC.

In this sample, this clonotype turned up many times. The chain is built from TRBV10-1 and TRBJ2-1; TRBD2 matches 8 bases. The junction had 10 bases not matched to a gene; V was cut back by 0 bases and J by 6 bases. The CDR3 spans 17 residues. Per the germline V gene, CDR1 is WNHNN and CDR2 is SYGVQD (reference sequence). The CDR3 region is CASSESKLSGGGNEQFF. In DNA form, the CDR3 reads TGCGCCAGCAGTGAGTCGAAGCTAAGCGGGGGAGGCAATGAGCAGTTCTTC.

This chain connects TRBV20-1 to TRBJ2-1, with unresolved D. CDR1 and CDR2 (germline): DFQATT, SNEGSKA (reference sequence). The CDR3 length is 13 residues. Trimming took off 3 bases at V and 0 bases at J, with 6 bases between the two ends. Here the CDR3 reads CSASASSYNEQFF. DNA of the CDR3: TGCAGTGCTAGCGCCAGCTCCTACAATGAGCAGTTCTTC.

This clonotype occurred many times. The chain is built from TRBV28 and TRBJ1-4; 9 nucleotides agree with TRBD1. The CDR3 extends over 15 amino acids. V was clipped by 4 bases and J by 4 bases; unmatched bases: 4. Germline-derived CDR1 and CDR2 are MDHEN and SYDVKM. CDR3 nucleotide sequence: TGTGCCAGCAGTTCCCGACAGGGGGTTAATGAAAAACTGTTTTTT. This gives the protein CASSSRQGVNEKLFF.

Ten or more counts support this clonotype. The rearrangement links TRBV28 to TRBJ2-7; the D is unclear. This CDR3 contains 12 residues. Per germline, CDR1 MDHEN and CDR2 SYDVKM. V was cut by 5 bases and J by 2 bases, with 7 bases left in between. The chain's CDR3 is CASSTVAYEQYF. Here the CDR3 DNA reads TGTGCCAGCAGTACCGTGGCCTACGAGCAGTACTTC. The entire variable domain, with the rest obtained from reference TRBV28 and TRBJ2-7, is as follows: DVKVTQSSRYLVKRTGEKVFLECVQDMDHENMFWYRQDPGLGLRLIYFSYDVKMKEKGDIPEGYSVSREKKERFSLILESASTNQTSMYLCASSTVAYEQYFGPGTRLTVT.

This clonotype was seen only a few times. The chain uses TRBV29-1 and TRBJ2-1; 9 positions agree with TRBD2. The CDR3 has 14 amino acids. Trimming cost V 3 bases and J 8 bases; bases outside gene matches: 8. From germline, CDR1 is SQVTM and CDR2 ANQGSEA. The CDR3 reads CSVDGAGGLDEQFF. In nucleotides, the CDR3 is TGCAGCGTTGATGGAGCGGGGGGCCTTGATGAGCAGTTCTTC.

This rearrangement joins TRBV3-1 to TRBJ2-3; D not resolved. Germline CDR1 is LGHDT and CDR2 is YNNKEL (reference sequence). Trimming cost V 4 bases and J 6 bases, with 11 bases left between them. The CDR3 has 13 residues. The CDR3 loop is CASSPTRPDTQYF. The CDR3 DNA is TGTGCCAGCAGCCCCACCCGGCCGGATACGCAGTATTTT.

This clonotype was observed at least ten times. The chain has TRBV27 and TRBJ2-3; D ambiguous. CDR1 MNHEY and CDR2 SMNVEV come from the germline V gene (reference sequence). The V and J ends lost 6 bases and 1 base respectively, with 5 bases between them. The CDR3 has 12 residues. The DNA of the CDR3 is TGTGCCAGCAGGCGAGGCACAGATACGCAGTATTTT. It specifies CASRRGTDTQYF.

The rearrangement links TRBV5-1 to TRBJ2-7, with D possibly TRBD1 on 6 matching bases. Germline V gives CDR1 SGHRS, CDR2 YFSETQ. V gave up 5 bases and J gave up 6 bases, with 12 bases separating them. The CDR3 totals 12 residues. In DNA, the CDR3 is TGCGCCAGCAGGTTAGGGGGAGCCGAGCAGTACTTC. Residues: CASRLGGAEQYF.

CDR3 protein: CASSSDPVPLHF. CDR3 nucleotides: TGTGCCAGCAGCTCCGACCCCGTACCCCTCCACTTT. This chain joins TRBV5-6 and TRBJ1-6; no clear D. Germline V gene data show CDR1 as SGHDT and CDR2 as YYEEEE. The V end lost 3 bases, the J end lost 12 bases, and 10 bases lay between the germline ends. This CDR3 has 12 residues.

V is TRBV7-9 and J is TRBJ1-3; TRBD1 is a possible D gene (5 bases). Germline V gives CDR1 SEHNR, CDR2 FQNEAQ (reference sequence). This CDR3 has 14 residues. V lost 4 bases, J lost 7 bases, and 14 bases lay in between. Written as DNA, the CDR3 is TGTGCCAGCAGCTCATCAGGGTCAGTCAACACCATATATTTT. The encoded protein is CASSSSGSVNTIYF.

This clonotype was observed a handful of times. V and J are TRBV6-5 and TRBJ2-3, with TRBD2 as a possible D gene (6 bases). The CDR3 runs 14 residues. Trimming took 2 bases from V and 5 from J, leaving 11 bases between them. Germline V gene sequence: CDR1 MNHEY, CDR2 SVGAGI. The CDR3 loop is CASSYPSGGDTQYF. The DNA of the CDR3 is TGTGCCAGCAGTTACCCCTCCGGGGGAGATACGCAGTATTTT.